This record concerns one TCR beta chain sequence. The antigen is not known. These data are taken from a study of T cells expressing NK-cell markers. Study overall: Obtained from sorted CD3+CD56+NKG2C+, CD3+CD56+NKG2C- and CD3+CD56-NKG2C+ T cells were the TCR beta repertoires. Among the eight sequenced donors, seven tested HCMV-seropositive and one tested seronegative.

TCRdb reworked the 5' RACE reads into one entry per CDR3 protein, no DNA. The table for this sample gives some 460,000 distinct CDR3 sequences. Study-wide findings and caveats: These same clonotypes (in a few donors) also led the CD3+CD56-NKG2C+ fraction. In a group of about six donors, dominant NKG2C+ clonotypes represented roughly 1.0-7.5% of CD8+ T cells.

The CDR3 loop spans 17 amino acids. Germline V lookup: CDR1 SGHAT, CDR2 FQNNGV. The V gene is TRBV11-2, the J gene TRBJ2-2; TCRdb designates TRBD2, a call that cannot be tested without DNA. The clonotype was recovered from a woman in her 50s in good health. The material sequenced was blood T cells: a sorted CD56 or NKG2C T cell subset, CD4+ or CD8+ T cells, or bulk PBMC T cells (not recorded which). CDR3 protein: CASSRGLAGRKGGELFF.